This is a list of T cell receptor beta chains from one sample in a study of blood T cell repertoires in COVID-19. Clones were read by immunoSEQ multiplex PCR, and TCRdb kept only the in-frame ones, dropping some. Counted here are some 120,000 clones, approximately 80% occurring once; the ten biggest clones make up 7.5%. Material: peripheral blood. The receptors come from a man aged 70 or older with active or convalescent COVID-19. Both conserved end residues are part of each CDR3. A D gene is named only where the DNA matches it firmly. Clone size is shown for a subset of rows, as once, few, many or a class of expanded clone.

J gene: TRBJ1-6; clone size: NA; D gene: NA; V gene: TRBV5-1; CDR3 protein: CASRRGDGSPLHF; CDR3 DNA: TGCGCCAGCCGACGGGGGGACGGTTCACCCCTCCACTTT
J gene: TRBJ2-1; clone size: few; D gene: NA; V gene: TRBV7-8; CDR3 protein: CASSLAGGYNEQFF; CDR3 DNA: TGTGCCAGCAGCTTAGCGGGGGGCTACAATGAGCAGTTCTTC
J gene: TRBJ2-1; clone size: NA; D gene: NA; V gene: TRBV11-2; CDR3 protein: CASSLEPSSYNEQFF; CDR3 DNA: TGTGCCAGCAGCTTAGAACCTAGCTCCTACAATGAGCAGTTCTTC
J gene: TRBJ2-7; clone size: NA; D gene: TRBD2; V gene: TRBV25-1; CDR3 protein: CASRASGRSYEQYF; CDR3 DNA: TGTGCCAGCAGGGCTAGCGGGAGGAGCTACGAGCAGTACTTC
J gene: TRBJ2-2; clone size: NA; D gene: TRBD1; V gene: TRBV19; CDR3 protein: CARERTGGRNTGELFF; CDR3 DNA: TGTGCCAGAGAAAGGACAGGGGGACGGAACACCGGGGAGCTGTTTTTT
J gene: TRBJ1-2; clone size: NA; D gene: NA; V gene: TRBV7-5; CDR3 protein: CARSLALRTDDGYTF; CDR3 DNA: TGTGCCAGAAGCTTAGCGCTTCGGACAGACGATGGCTACACCTTC
J gene: TRBJ1-2; clone size: NA; D gene: NA; V gene: TRBV10-3; CDR3 protein: CAISESAGDYTF; CDR3 DNA: TGTGCCATCAGTGAGTCGGCCGGGGACTACACCTTC
J gene: TRBJ1-1; clone size: NA; D gene: NA; V gene: TRBV11-3; CDR3 protein: CASSLDMTQATFF; CDR3 DNA: TGTGCCAGCAGCTTAGATATGACACAGGCCACTTTCTTT
J gene: TRBJ2-2; clone size: once; D gene: TRBD1; V gene: TRBV5-1; CDR3 protein: CASSLEGSTGTGELFF; CDR3 DNA: TGCGCCAGCAGCTTGGAGGGGTCGACAGGGACCGGGGAGCTGTTTTTT
J gene: TRBJ1-6; clone size: NA; D gene: TRBD1; V gene: TRBV12-5; CDR3 protein: CASGLGQGDSPLHF; CDR3 DNA: TGTGCTAGTGGCCTGGGACAGGGAGACTCACCCCTCCACTTT
J gene: TRBJ1-2; clone size: NA; D gene: TRBD1; V gene: TRBV28; CDR3 protein: CASSGQGDTNPYGYTF; CDR3 DNA: TGTGCCAGCAGTGGGCAGGGGGACACAAATCCCTATGGCTACACCTTC
J gene: TRBJ2-1; clone size: NA; D gene: TRBD1; V gene: TRBV11-2; CDR3 protein: CASSPGTGLYNEQFF; CDR3 DNA: TGTGCCAGCAGCCCCGGGACAGGATTATACAATGAGCAGTTCTTC
J gene: TRBJ1-4; clone size: NA; D gene: NA; V gene: TRBV30; CDR3 protein: CAWSSRQVNEKLFF; CDR3 DNA: TGTGCCTGGAGTTCTAGACAGGTTAATGAAAAACTGTTTTTT
J gene: TRBJ2-2; clone size: NA; D gene: TRBD1; V gene: TRBV5-1; CDR3 protein: CASSLQGAVDTGELFF; CDR3 DNA: TGCGCCAGCAGCTTGCAGGGGGCAGTGGACACCGGGGAGCTGTTTTTT
J gene: TRBJ2-7; clone size: NA; D gene: TRBD2; V gene: TRBV27; CDR3 protein: CASSYRWTYPSGGTGEQYF; CDR3 DNA: TGTGCCAGCAGTTACCGATGGACTTATCCATCGGGAGGAACGGGCGAGCAGTACTTC
J gene: TRBJ1-2; clone size: few; D gene: TRBD1; V gene: TRBV7-2; CDR3 protein: CASSSTGSYGYTF; CDR3 DNA: TGTGCCAGCAGCTCGACAGGGAGTTATGGCTACACCTTC
J gene: TRBJ1-1; clone size: once; D gene: TRBD1; V gene: TRBV7-8; CDR3 protein: CASSLGLGDRGAFF; CDR3 DNA: TGTGCCAGCAGCTTAGGGCTAGGAGACAGGGGCGCTTTCTTT
J gene: TRBJ1-1; clone size: NA; D gene: NA; V gene: TRBV7-2; CDR3 protein: CASSIFREAFF; CDR3 DNA: TGTGCCAGCAGTATTTTCCGGGAGGCTTTCTTT
J gene: TRBJ1-1; clone size: NA; D gene: NA; V gene: TRBV5-6; CDR3 protein: CASSLGANTEAFF; CDR3 DNA: TGTGCCAGCAGCTTGGGGGCGAACACTGAAGCTTTCTTT
J gene: TRBJ2-2; clone size: NA; D gene: TRBD2; V gene: TRBV4-2; CDR3 protein: CASSQRAARRGETGELFF; CDR3 DNA: TGTGCCAGCAGCCAACGTGCCGCGCGACGGGGGGAAACCGGGGAGCTGTTTTTT
J gene: TRBJ2-3; clone size: NA; D gene: TRBD2; V gene: TRBV11-2; CDR3 protein: CASSLGAGGRTTDTQYF; CDR3 DNA: TGTGCCAGCAGCTTAGGAGCGGGGGGGCGGACCACAGATACGCAGTATTTT
J gene: TRBJ2-1; clone size: NA; D gene: TRBD2; V gene: TRBV6-5; CDR3 protein: CASRTSGKNEQFF; CDR3 DNA: TGTGCCAGCAGGACTAGCGGGAAAAATGAGCAGTTCTTC
J gene: TRBJ1-2; clone size: few; D gene: NA; V gene: TRBV28; CDR3 protein: CASSDTRGGFSGYTF; CDR3 DNA: TGTGCCAGCAGTGACACCCGCGGGGGCTTTAGTGGCTACACCTTC
J gene: TRBJ1-3; clone size: NA; D gene: NA; V gene: TRBV5-5; CDR3 protein: CASSKGDSGNTIYF; CDR3 DNA: TGTGCCAGCAGCAAGGGGGACTCTGGAAACACCATATATTTT
J gene: TRBJ1-2; clone size: NA; D gene: NA; V gene: TRBV7-2; CDR3 protein: CAIQTANYGYTF; CDR3 DNA: TGTGCCATCCAGACAGCTAACTATGGCTACACCTTC
J gene: TRBJ2-2; clone size: once; D gene: NA; V gene: TRBV11-1; CDR3 protein: CASSRESRTGELFF; CDR3 DNA: TGTGCCAGCAGCCGGGAATCTAGAACCGGGGAGCTGTTTTTT
J gene: TRBJ2-7; clone size: NA; D gene: TRBD2; V gene: TRBV5-6; CDR3 protein: CASSFRSSGTNYEQYF; CDR3 DNA: TGTGCCAGCAGCTTCCGCTCTAGCGGGACCAACTACGAGCAGTACTTC
J gene: TRBJ2-7; clone size: NA; D gene: TRBD2; V gene: TRBV28; CDR3 protein: CASSSGRGRGSYEQYF; CDR3 DNA: TGTGCCAGCAGTTCCGGCAGAGGGAGGGGATCCTACGAGCAGTACTTC
J gene: TRBJ1-1; clone size: few; D gene: NA; V gene: TRBV18; CDR3 protein: CASSPRQDPNTEAFF; CDR3 DNA: TGTGCCAGCTCACCTAGACAGGATCCGAACACTGAAGCTTTCTTT
J gene: TRBJ1-2; clone size: NA; D gene: TRBD1; V gene: TRBV5-4; CDR3 protein: CASSSLGQGFNYGYTF; CDR3 DNA: TGTGCCAGCAGCTCGTTGGGACAGGGTTTCAACTATGGCTACACCTTC
J gene: TRBJ2-5; clone size: NA; D gene: NA; V gene: TRBV5-4; CDR3 protein: CASSPRGLGETQYF; CDR3 DNA: TGTGCCAGCAGCCCTCGGGGGTTGGGAGAGACCCAGTACTTC
J gene: TRBJ2-7; clone size: NA; D gene: NA; V gene: TRBV28; CDR3 protein: CASSRDIEGEQYF; CDR3 DNA: TGTGCCAGCAGCCGGGACATAGAGGGCGAGCAGTACTTC